Below are 17 T cell receptor beta chains sequenced from a single sample in a study of sequential checkpoint blockade in melanoma. Assay: immunoSEQ multiplex PCR; the TCRdb copy retains only in-frame clones and omits some. The data contain some 10,000 clones, 74% of them seen just once; the ten biggest clones take up 15% to 20%. Treatment noted: randomized to nivolumab then ipilimumab (arm A) or the reverse (arm B). This sample comprised CD8+ T cells sorted from blood (inferred from file names), obtained from a patient given nivolumab and ipilimumab in sequence. These receptors all come from a human donor with melanoma.

The V and J genes are TRBV7-6 and TRBJ2-1; 9 bases agree with TRBD1. The CDR3 loop spans 14 amino acids. V was pared by 6 bases and J by 8 bases, with 8 bases of the junction left unmatched. Looked up from germline, CDR1 is SGHVS and CDR2 is FNYEAQ. The CDR3 sequence: CASRYGQGPHEQFF. The CDR3 DNA reads TGTGCCAGCAGATATGGACAGGGGCCCCATGAGCAGTTCTTC.

This chain links TRBV4-1 with TRBJ1-3; D is possibly TRBD1 (5 bases). The ends were cut back, 1 base at V and 8 bases at J, with 12 bases in the middle. This CDR3 has 14 amino acids. Looked up from germline, CDR1 is MGHRA and CDR2 is YSYEKL. DNA for the CDR3: TGCGCCAGCAGCCAAGCAGGGCAACCCTACACCATATATTTT. As protein: CASSQAGQPYTIYF.

The chain has TRBV19 and TRBJ1-1; the match to TRBD1 covers 9 bases. V was clipped by 6 bases and J by 6 bases; unmatched bases: 8. The CDR3 is 14 residues long. In germline, CDR1 is LNHDA, CDR2 SQIVND (reference sequence). CDR3 coding DNA: TGTGCCAGTAGCGACTCGGACAGGGGCCCTGAAGCTTTCTTT. It encodes CASSDSDRGPEAFF. The variable domain in full, completed from reference TRBV19 and TRBJ1-1, reads DGGITQSPKYLFRKEGQNVTLSCEQNLNHDAMYWYRQDPGQGLRLIYYSQIVNDFQKGDIAEGYSVSREKKESFPLTVTSAQKNPTAFYLCASSDSDRGPEAFFGQGTRLTVV.

The gene calls are TRBV7-9 and TRBJ2-7; a possible D gene is TRBD2 (6 bases). Germline assignment: CDR1 SEHNR and CDR2 FQNEAQ (reference sequence). The CDR3 is made up of 16 amino acids. Trimming took 0 bases from V and 1 from J, leaving 13 bases between them. CDR3 region: CASSLAPTGTSYEQYF. In nucleotides, the CDR3 is TGTGCCAGCAGCTTAGCCCCGACCGGGACTTCCTACGAGCAGTACTTC.

This chain connects TRBV6-5 to TRBJ2-5; D is possibly TRBD1 (5 bases). The DNA end is more similar to TRBJ2-7, so the J call may be wrong. Germline values: CDR1 MNHEY, CDR2 SVGAGI. The CDR3 runs 12 residues. CDR3 region: CATGDSPYEQYF. The CDR3 DNA is TGTGCCACGGGCGACAGCCCCTACGAGCAGTACTTC.

V and J are TRBV6-4 and TRBJ2-2, with D perhaps matching TRBD2 (7 bases). Per germline, CDR1 MRHNA and CDR2 SNTAGT. This CDR3 is built from 15 residues. With 2 bases removed from V and 6 bases from J, the gap between germline ends came to 13 bases. DNA for the CDR3: TGTGCCAGCAGTGACGAGGCGGGGGCCCCCGGGGAGCTGTTTTTT. Translation: CASSDEAGAPGELFF.

The chain has TRBV5-6 and TRBJ2-7, with a tentative D call TRBD2 (6 bases). V shed 4 bases and J shed 6 bases, with 14 bases lying between them. In germline, CDR1 is SGHDT, CDR2 YYEEEE. The CDR3 runs to 13 residues. Written as DNA, the CDR3 is TGTGCCAGCAGCCCTGGATGGGGAGGCGAGCAGTACTTC. It is translated as CASSPGWGGEQYF.

The chain combines TRBV9 with TRBJ1-2; tentative D call: TRBD1 (6 bases). Trimming removed 0 bases from V and 2 bases from J, with 14 bases in between. CDR1 and CDR2 from the germline V gene are SGDLS and YYNGEE. The CDR3 sequence is 16 residues long. CDR3 amino acids: CASSVEDGRGNYGYTF. Written as DNA, the CDR3 is TGTGCCAGCAGCGTAGAAGACGGCAGGGGAAACTATGGCTACACCTTC.

The chain recombines TRBV6-4 with TRBJ2-3; D might be TRBD1 (6 bases). CDR3 length: 14 amino acids. CDR1 MRHNA and CDR2 SNTAGT come from the germline V gene. V was pared by 3 bases and J by 3 bases, with 10 bases between. CDR3 amino acids: CASSEGAWTDTQYF. The CDR3 nucleotides are TGTGCCAGCAGTGAGGGGGCCTGGACAGATACGCAGTATTTT.

This clone has just one count. The genes are TRBV28 and TRBJ1-1; tentatively, D is TRBD1 (5 bases). Germline V gene lookup returns CDR1 MDHEN and CDR2 SYDVKM. Trimming pared 1 base from V and 7 bases from J, leaving 10 bases between. The CDR3 sequence is 13 residues long. Written as DNA, the CDR3 is TGTGCCAGCAGTTTATCAGGGTCGGATGAAGCTTTCTTT. Amino acid sequence: CASSLSGSDEAFF.

This clone was detected once. This chain uses TRBV27 with TRBJ2-7, with TRBD2 as a possible D gene (6 bases). The CDR3 length is 16 residues. Germline CDR1 and CDR2: MNHEY and SMNVEV (reference sequence). The V end lost 3 bases, the J end lost 3 bases, and 18 bases lay between the germline ends. The CDR3 nucleotides are TGTGCCAGCAGTTTTGGTTCCGGGACTTCTCTCTACGAGCAGTACTTC. Translated, it gives CASSFGSGTSLYEQYF.

This chain joins TRBV6-5 and TRBJ2-1, with D maybe TRBD2 (6 bases). The germline gives CDR1 MNHEY, CDR2 SVGAGI. Between the trimmed V and J ends, which lost 6 bases and 8 bases, there was a span of 11 bases. This CDR3 has 12 amino acids. The CDR3 DNA reads as TGTGCCAGCAGACCGACTAGTCATGAGCAGTTCTTC. Translation gives CASRPTSHEQFF.

This clone ranks as medium-sized. V usage is TRBV5-8 and J usage is TRBJ1-5, with TRBD1 matching 8 bases. The V and J ends lost 3 bases and 0 bases, in that order; junction bases with no gene match: 2. The germline V gene encodes CDR1 SGHTS and CDR2 YDEGEE. The CDR3 covers 15 residues. The CDR3 bases are TGTGCCAGCAGCTCGGGACAGGCTAGCAATCAGCCCCAGCATTTT. Its translation: CASSSGQASNQPQHF.

On this clone itself: The identical CDR3 is also encoded by other nucleotide sequences in the sample. The chain joins TRBV7-9 to TRBJ2-3, with D possibly being TRBD2 (5 bases). V was cut by 5 bases and J by 0 bases, with 12 bases left in between. This CDR3 region has 15 residues. In germline, CDR1 is SEHNR, CDR2 FQNEAQ (reference sequence). CDR3 loop: CASSPPGISTDTQYF. In DNA form, the CDR3 reads TGTGCCAGCAGCCCCCCGGGGATTAGCACAGATACGCAGTATTTT.

CDR3 coding DNA: TGTGCCAGCAGTGCTGCTACCACTAACTATGGCTACACCTTC. It translates to CASSAATTNYGYTF. The chain recombines TRBV6-5 with TRBJ1-2; D gene unclear. Trimming stripped 5 bases from V and 0 bases from J, with 10 bases between. Germline CDR1 MNHEY, CDR2 SVGAGI. This CDR3 has 14 amino acids.

Note on this clone: Additional DNA sequences in this sample encode the identical CDR3. The rearrangement uses TRBV7-9 and TRBJ2-1; the D gene is possibly TRBD2 (5 bases). The germline V gene encodes CDR1 SEHNR and CDR2 FQNEAQ (reference sequence). V gave up 3 bases and J gave up 0 bases, with 6 bases separating them. The CDR3 is 14 residues long. The CDR3 loop reads CASSLGSSYNEQFF. CDR3 in DNA: TGTGCCAGCAGCTTGGGGAGCTCCTACAATGAGCAGTTCTTC.

This clone was seen a handful of times. The V gene is TRBV6-1, the J gene TRBJ2-7; the D gene is possibly TRBD2 (7 bases). V was trimmed by 6 bases and J by 1 base, leaving 16 bases between them. CDR1 and CDR2 from the germline V gene are MNHNS and SASEGT. The CDR3 extends over 15 amino acids. The CDR3 DNA reads TGTGCCAGCAGGGAGGGGGGGGGCGAATCCTACGAGCAGTACTTC. Translating gives CASREGGGESYEQYF.